This T cell receptor beta chain was sequenced during a study of cytomegalovirus exposure and HLA in healthy donors. At the level of the study: The same platform used for the approximately 700 first-cohort repertoires was also used for the approximately 120 validation repertoires, as a later analysis reported. Regarding the study as a whole: Clusters of TCRs from the first cohort tended to co-occur in the roughly 120 validation repertoires (as a later analysis found).

CDR3 length: 16 residues. V gave up 1 base and J gave up 3 bases, with 13 bases separating them. In germline, CDR1 is SEHNR, CDR2 FQNEAQ (reference sequence). About this clone: Antigen: not known.

Produced via immunoSEQ multiplex PCR; TCRdb's table is partial and in-frame only. This sample has roughly 150,000 clones, with roughly 96% found just once. The sequence derives from a woman under 30 in good health and CMV-seronegative. The chain combines TRBV7-9 with TRBJ1-5; D not resolved. Sequencing was performed on PBMCs. For the CDR3, the DNA is TGTGCCAGCAGCTTAGGAGGCAGCACTAACAATCAGCCCCAGCATTTT. This codes for CASSLGGSTNNQPQHF.